The 30 T cell receptor beta chains below come from one sample, sequenced in a study of cytomegalovirus exposure and HLA in healthy donors. The PCR was carried out with 60 Vbeta primers and 13 Jbeta primers. The table came from immunoSEQ multiplex PCR; TCRdb's copy has only in-frame clones and leaves some out. The sample has some 200,000 clones; about 80% are singletons. The sample was PBMCs. The receptors shown here come from a man between 18 and 29 years old in good health and CMV-seronegative.

Note on this clone: Mismatch with germline at one junction end may stem from a read error. CDR3 residues: CANSYSRAAETQYF. The CDR3 DNA reads TGTGCCAACAGTTACTCACGAGCAGCGGAGACCCAGTACTTC. The chain is built from TRBV6-5 and TRBJ2-5; D remains unclear. There are 14 residues in the CDR3. CDR1 and CDR2 (germline): MNHEY, SVGAGI.

This clone occurred once. The rearrangement joins TRBV7-2 to TRBJ2-3; D may be TRBD2 (5 bases). CDR1 and CDR2 (germline): SGHTA, FQGNSA. CDR3 length equals 13 residues. V was trimmed by 8 bases and J by 0 bases, leaving 9 bases between them. In DNA, the CDR3 is TGTGCCAGCCGGGGAACTAGCACAGATACGCAGTATTTT. Its protein product is CASRGTSTDTQYF.

For the CDR3, the DNA is TGTGCCAGCAGCTTATTAGGAGGGCAACCAGATACGCAGTATTTT. Protein product: CASSLLGGQPDTQYF. The rearrangement uses TRBV11-1 and TRBJ2-3; tentative D call: TRBD2 (6 bases). V was pared by 2 bases and J by 4 bases, with 13 bases between. The CDR3 totals 15 residues. Germline V CDR1 and CDR2: SGHAT, FQDESV (reference sequence).

The rearrangement uses TRBV4-3 and TRBJ2-3; TRBD2 aligns across 12 bases. Unmatched junction bases numbered 3, after V lost 5 bases and J lost 0 bases. CDR1 LGHNA and CDR2 YSLEER come from the germline V gene. This CDR3 region has 16 residues. The CDR3 protein is CASSEGLAGSTDTQYF. The CDR3 bases are TGCGCCAGCAGCGAAGGACTAGCGGGGAGCACAGATACGCAGTATTTT.

The chain employs TRBV5-1 and TRBJ2-7, with 7 bases aligning to TRBD1. The CDR3 extends over 18 amino acids. V lost 2 bases and J lost 6; bases outside the gene matches: 20. CDR1 and CDR2 (germline): SGHRS, YFSETQ. The chain's CDR3 is CASSFGNPGRQGNREQYF. The CDR3 DNA follows: TGCGCCAGCAGCTTTGGAAACCCAGGCCGACAGGGAAATCGCGAGCAGTACTTC.

This sequence joins TRBV18 and TRBJ2-2; 13 bases line up with TRBD2. J lost 4 bases, V lost 3 bases, and 2 bases had no gene match. The germline gives CDR1 KGHSH, CDR2 LQKENI. This CDR3 region has 16 residues. The DNA of the CDR3 is TGTGCCAGCTCACCGAGACTAGCGGGGGGCACCGGGGAGCTGTTTTTT. Encoded protein: CASSPRLAGGTGELFF.

This chain uses TRBV7-2 with TRBJ1-5, with 9 bases aligning to TRBD1. J gave up 0 bases and V 1 base, and 10 bases lay outside the gene matches. Germline V gene data show CDR1 as SGHTA and CDR2 as FQGNSA. The CDR3 consists of 19 residues. The CDR3 coding sequence is TGTGCCAGCAGCTTAGAAGGTCACCGGGACAGGGATAGCAATCAGCCCCAGCATTTT. It encodes CASSLEGHRDRDSNQPQHF.

In DNA, the CDR3 is TGTGCCAGCAGCCGTCCCGGGACAGGGCAAGAGCAGTTCTTC. Translated: CASSRPGTGQEQFF. The chain links TRBV11-3 to TRBJ2-1; TRBD1 agrees at 9 bases. The CDR3 extends over 14 amino acids. The ends lost 5 bases at V and 10 bases at J; junction bases unmatched: 9. CDR1 SGHNT and CDR2 YENEEA come from the germline V gene.

V is TRBV28 and J is TRBJ2-2; perhaps TRBD2 as D (6 bases). With 3 bases removed from V and 10 bases from J, the gap between germline ends came to 18 bases. The CDR3 has 15 amino acids. Germline V CDR1 and CDR2: MDHEN, SYDVKM. CDR3 sequence: CASSFGRVGEEELFF. The DNA for the CDR3 is TGTGCCAGCAGTTTTGGTAGGGTAGGGGAGGAGGAGCTGTTTTTT.

This clone has only a few counts. The rearrangement links TRBV27 to TRBJ1-6, with TRBD1 matching over 8 bases. This CDR3 is 14 amino acids long. V was pared by 7 bases and J by 7 bases, with 6 bases of the junction left unmatched. In germline, CDR1 is MNHEY, CDR2 SMNVEV (reference sequence). The CDR3, as DNA: TGTGCCAGCACTACACAGGGGGGGAATTCACCCCTCCACTTT. Encoded protein: CASTTQGGNSPLHF.

This clone was recorded a few times. The CDR3 region is CASSLPQGEENQETQYF. The CDR3 DNA reads as TGCGCCAGCAGCTTACCGCAGGGGGAAGAAAACCAAGAGACCCAGTACTTC. The chain recombines TRBV5-1 with TRBJ2-5; 7 positions match TRBD1. Per the germline V gene, CDR1 is SGHRS and CDR2 is YFSETQ. V gave up 2 bases and J gave up 0 bases; unmatched junction bases: 10. The CDR3 loop spans 17 amino acids.

The V call is TRBV4-2, the J call TRBJ2-5, with 13 bases lining up with TRBD2. CDR1 is LGHNA and CDR2 is YNFKEQ in the germline V gene. This CDR3 is built from 18 residues. V was pared by 2 bases and J by 2 bases, with 8 bases of the junction left unmatched. The chain's CDR3 is CASSQHIGTSGAQETQYF. CDR3 sequence (DNA): TGTGCCAGCAGCCAACACATTGGGACTAGCGGGGCACAAGAGACCCAGTACTTC.

This clone was counted a few times. In DNA, the CDR3 is TGCGCCAGCAGCCAAGATCAGGGGGCAGGTTTCAATGAGCAGTTCTTC. This gives the protein CASSQDQGAGFNEQFF. The rearrangement joins TRBV4-3 to TRBJ2-1, with 8 bases that match TRBD1. The CDR3 has 16 amino acids. Per germline, CDR1 LGHNA and CDR2 YSLEER. The V and J ends lost 0 bases and 6 bases, in that order; junction bases with no gene match: 7.

This chain links TRBV2 with TRBJ1-2, with 8 bases aligning to TRBD1. Trimming at V came to 3 bases and at J to 5 bases, leaving 8 bases not matched to a gene. Germline V gene data show CDR1 as SNHLY and CDR2 as FYNNEI. This CDR3 is 15 amino acids long. The CDR3: CASSDWPGGLYGYTF. The CDR3 DNA reads as TGTGCCAGCAGTGATTGGCCAGGGGGCCTTTATGGCTACACCTTC.

Notes on this clone: One end of the junction fails to match germline, which may point to a read error. The chain employs TRBV15 and TRBJ2-3; 7 bases match TRBD2. This CDR3 has 16 amino acids. CDR1 is LNHNV, CDR2 YYDKDF, per germline (reference sequence). CDR3 sequence: CATSRPTSLSTDTQYF. The CDR3 bases are TGTGCCACTAGCAGACCGACTAGCCTCAGCACAGATACGCAGTATTTT.

The CDR3 sequence: CASSQTRTGGEETQYF. The CDR3 DNA is TGCGCCAGCAGCCAAACCCGGACAGGGGGCGAAGAGACCCAGTACTTC. V and J are TRBV5-1 and TRBJ2-5, with TRBD1 matching 11 bases. CDR3 length: 16 residues. Trimming at V came to 4 bases and at J to 3 bases, leaving 8 bases not matched to a gene. Germline CDR1 SGHRS, CDR2 YFSETQ.

The V gene is TRBV14, the J gene TRBJ2-1, with 9 positions matching TRBD2. The CDR3 runs to 16 residues. Germline V gene lookup returns CDR1 SGHDN and CDR2 FVKESK. Germline trimming cut 2 bases from V and 10 bases from J; bases unmatched to any gene: 12. DNA of the CDR3: TGTGCCAGCAGCCAACTAGGACTAGCGCACGACTTGGAGCAGTTCTTC. Protein: CASSQLGLAHDLEQFF.

The rearrangement uses TRBV15 and TRBJ2-4; a weak D match, TRBD2 (6 bases). Trimming took 5 bases from V and 3 from J, leaving 11 bases between them. The length of the CDR3 is 14 residues. CDR1 is LNHNV, CDR2 YYDKDF, per germline (reference sequence). CDR3 nucleotides: TGTGCCACCAGCGGGGACTCTGGCAAAAACATTCAGTACTTC. Residues: CATSGDSGKNIQYF.

This chain uses TRBV19 with TRBJ1-2; possible D gene TRBD1, 5 bases. The length of the CDR3 is 12 residues. Deletions cut 7 bases from V and 4 bases from J, with 10 bases between. The germline gives CDR1 LNHDA, CDR2 SQIVND (reference sequence). CDR3 coding DNA: TGTGCCAGTAAGGAGGGGAGCTATGGCTACACCTTC. Amino acid sequence: CASKEGSYGYTF.

The J gene is TRBJ1-5, the V gene TRBV6-5; perhaps TRBD1 as D (5 bases). Germline CDR1 MNHEY, CDR2 SVGAGI. V gave up 6 bases and J gave up 0 bases, with 12 bases separating them. The CDR3 length is 15 residues. The chain's CDR3 is CASSPLDSSNQPQHF. CDR3 sequence (DNA): TGTGCCAGCAGCCCACTTGACAGTAGCAATCAGCCCCAGCATTTT.

The chain carries TRBV29-1 and TRBJ2-1, with 10 bases aligning to TRBD2. The germline V gene encodes CDR1 SQVTM and CDR2 ANQGSEA. The CDR3 is 15 residues long. Trimming at V came to 1 base and at J to 8 bases, leaving 8 bases not matched to a gene. Written as DNA, the CDR3 is TGCAGCGTTGAAGTTAGTCTAGCGGGAGTGGATGAGCAGTTCTTC. It yields the protein CSVEVSLAGVDEQFF.

The V gene is TRBV6-1, the J gene TRBJ2-3, with 7 bases matching TRBD2. The CDR3 totals 15 residues. Germline assignment: CDR1 MNHNS and CDR2 SASEGT. The V segment lost 6 bases and the J segment 6 bases; nucleotides outside the gene matches: 12. CDR3 DNA sequence: TGTGCCAGCAGCCGAGGGCGGGGGAGTATGGATACGCAGTATTTT. Protein: CASSRGRGSMDTQYF.

CDR3 nucleotide sequence: TGTGCCAGCAGCTTAGGGGGGCTGTCCTACGAGCAGTACTTC. The encoded protein is CASSLGGLSYEQYF. The genes are TRBV7-2 and TRBJ2-7, with D perhaps TRBD1 (6 bases). The CDR3 runs to 14 residues. V lost 1 base and J lost 1, with 8 bases in between. CDR1 SGHTA and CDR2 FQGNSA come from the germline V gene.

The chain uses TRBV9 and TRBJ2-7; 13 nucleotides align to TRBD2. V dropped 0 bases and J dropped 4; count of bases not matched to a gene: 4. The germline V gene encodes CDR1 SGDLS and CDR2 YYNGEE. The CDR3 loop spans 16 amino acids. This CDR3 is CASSVAGTSGTYEQYF. In nucleotides, the CDR3 is TGTGCCAGCAGCGTAGCCGGGACTAGCGGGACTTACGAGCAGTACTTC.

This clone was seen a handful of times. The DNA for the CDR3 is TGTGCCAGCAGCCCGGTAGGGACAGTCATCTACGAGCAGTACTTC. This codes for CASSPVGTVIYEQYF. The rearrangement joins TRBV7-9 to TRBJ2-7; 7 positions agree with TRBD1. J was trimmed by 3 bases and V by 5 bases; bases with no gene match: 10. CDR1 is SEHNR and CDR2 is FQNEAQ in the germline V gene (reference sequence). CDR3 length equals 15 residues.

The J gene is TRBJ1-2, the V gene TRBV29-1, with 7 bases identical to TRBD1. CDR1 is SQVTM and CDR2 is ANQGSEA in the germline V gene. The CDR3 runs 13 residues. Trimming cost V 5 bases and J 4 bases; bases outside gene matches: 7. Here the CDR3 reads CSVRTGAGYGYTF. In DNA, the CDR3 is TGCAGCGTTCGAACAGGGGCAGGCTATGGCTACACCTTC.

The chain recombines TRBV9 with TRBJ1-6; tentative D call: TRBD1 (5 bases). This CDR3 has 14 residues. The V end was cut by 4 bases, the J end by 6 bases, with 11 bases between. Germline assignment: CDR1 SGDLS and CDR2 YYNGEE. The CDR3 DNA reads TGTGCCAGCAGCACCGCGGGGGGTAATTCACCCCTCCACTTT. It encodes CASSTAGGNSPLHF.

V gene TRBV10-3 combines with J gene TRBJ2-3; TRBD2 agrees at 15 bases. This CDR3 region has 17 residues. Germline loops: CDR1 ENHRY, CDR2 SYGVKD. J lost 4 bases, V lost 6 bases, and 8 bases had no gene match. The CDR3 sequence: CAISNLGLAGGSDTQYF. CDR3 coding DNA: TGTGCCATCAGCAACCTCGGACTAGCGGGGGGGTCAGATACGCAGTATTTT.

The J gene is TRBJ1-2, the V gene TRBV2, with TRBD1 as a possible D gene (6 bases). Per the germline V gene, CDR1 is SNHLY and CDR2 is FYNNEI. The V gene lost 7 bases and the J gene lost 6 bases, with 12 bases spanning the gap. CDR3 size: 12 residues. The CDR3 protein is CASNNRENGYTF. The CDR3 DNA reads TGTGCCAGCAACAACAGGGAAAATGGCTACACCTTC.

This chain uses TRBV28 with TRBJ2-5; a possible D gene is TRBD1 (5 bases). The J call may not be correct, given that the DNA end is closer to TRBJ2-7. Germline CDR1 is MDHEN and CDR2 is SYDVKM. This CDR3 has 15 residues. The CDR3 nucleotides are TGTGCCAGCAATGGGCGCAGGGCCGTCTCCTACGAGCAGTACTTC. Its protein is CASNGRRAVSYEQYF.